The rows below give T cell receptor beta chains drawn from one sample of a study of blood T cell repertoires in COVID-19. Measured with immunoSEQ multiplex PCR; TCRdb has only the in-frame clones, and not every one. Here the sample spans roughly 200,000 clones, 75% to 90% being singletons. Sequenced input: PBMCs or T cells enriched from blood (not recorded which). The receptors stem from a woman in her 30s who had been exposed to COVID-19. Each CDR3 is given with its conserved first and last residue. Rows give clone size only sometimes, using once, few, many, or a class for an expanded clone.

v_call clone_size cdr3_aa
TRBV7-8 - CASSQLYQQYF
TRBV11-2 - CASSSDRHPRETQYF
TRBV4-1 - CASSQDLGDYYGYTF
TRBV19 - CASSGNRGHNEKLFF
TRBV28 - CASGSGENTEAFF
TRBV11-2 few CASRAGLAGPQGTDTQYF
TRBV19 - CASSMVAGEGYEQYF
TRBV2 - CASSESRGGPQPQHF
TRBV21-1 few CASRQPQETQYF
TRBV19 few CASSIGGGANIQYF
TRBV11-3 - CASSLVSGTGYYEQYF
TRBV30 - CAWGKPWGESNTEAFF
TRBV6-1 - CASSEPSRYDSPLHF
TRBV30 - CAWSGSGNQPQHF
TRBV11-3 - CASSLDWAPEQYF
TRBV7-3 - CASSPNSGTSYNEQFF
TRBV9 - CASSTTDRPRDIQYF
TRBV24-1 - CATGQEQPQHF
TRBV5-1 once CASSSSGGATYEQYF
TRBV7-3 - CASSLTGLAGETQYF
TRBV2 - CASRRLDYTDTQYF
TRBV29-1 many CSVGENYGYTF
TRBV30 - CAWIRQGTGWYGYTF
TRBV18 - CASSPPGMWEGDEDTEAFF
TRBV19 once CASIRRAGGSTDTQYF
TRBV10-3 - CAISVDPPAGTEAFF
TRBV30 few CAWSGGAWEQYF
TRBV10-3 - CAISRGADQPQHF
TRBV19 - CASSIAQGSYEQYF
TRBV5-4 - CASSLGGRQDLGDTQYF
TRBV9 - CASSVVGRMGNTIYF
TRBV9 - CASSAGHNNSPLHF
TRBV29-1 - CSVNRDRDFQTQFF
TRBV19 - CASSPGRANEKLFF
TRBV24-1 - CATSDGQGIVNYGYTF
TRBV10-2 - CASEQGGSGELFF
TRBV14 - CASSQGQRTTYEQYF
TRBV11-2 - CASSHGRGNTGELFF
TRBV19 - CASSIGTGVGNTIYF
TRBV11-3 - CASTSGGTGELFF
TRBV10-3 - CAISESIGGNTGELFF
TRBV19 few CASSIGGLRNYGYTF
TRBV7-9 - CASSLGDRGMNTEAFF
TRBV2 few CASSTSGGRSNEQFF
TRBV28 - CASSFPQGSQHF
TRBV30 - CAWSVLGGTNEKLFF
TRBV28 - CASSLAEGQDTQYF
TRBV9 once CASSASGSGYFDTQYF
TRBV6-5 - CASSSGQGRYYTF
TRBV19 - CASAEASGGAYSYEQYF
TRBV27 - CASSFNSGGTEAFF
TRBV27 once CASSYETSGADTGELFF
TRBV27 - CASSSYRGGELFF
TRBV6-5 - CASSPRGHYEQYF
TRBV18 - CASSPDDASSGNTIYF